This is a list of T cell receptor beta chains from one sample in a study of radiotherapy plus CTLA-4 blockade in lung cancer. Method: immunoSEQ multiplex PCR; TCRdb's copy keeps in-frame clones and lacks some. This table holds roughly 90,000 clones, 80% to 90% found once. Sequenced here: peripheral blood, sampled from a patient treated with radiotherapy plus ipilimumab. The receptors were sampled from a human donor with non-small cell lung cancer that progressed on radiotherapy plus ipilimumab. CDR3s include the opening cysteine and the closing phenylalanine or tryptophan. D genes are given only for firm matches. Size tells how often a clone was seen (once, few, many) or the class of an expanded clone, and some rows leave it out.

>16|TRBJ2-1|once|TRBV5-1|TRBD2
CASSASEREWTNEQFF
TGCGCCAGCAGCGCCAGTGAGCGGGAGTGGACGAATGAGCAGTTCTTC
>15|TRBJ2-1|.|TRBV5-1|.
CASSLVGGPYNEQFF
TGCGCCAGCAGCTTGGTAGGAGGACCCTACAATGAGCAGTTCTTC
>16|TRBJ1-3|.|TRBV5-3|.
CARSLSEGGSGNTIYF
TGTGCCAGAAGCTTGAGTGAGGGCGGCTCTGGAAACACCATATATTTT
>13|TRBJ2-2|.|TRBV7-3|.
CASSETLTGELFF
TGTGCCAGCAGCGAGACACTAACCGGGGAGCTGTTTTTT
>14|TRBJ2-4|once|TRBV5-5|.
CASSLEVAKNIQYF
TGTGCCAGCAGCTTGGAGGTAGCCAAAAACATTCAGTACTTC
>14|TRBJ1-2|.|TRBV7-9|.
CASSLVGSDYGYTF
TGTGCCAGCAGCTTAGTAGGGTCGGACTATGGCTACACCTTC
>18|TRBJ2-3|.|TRBV7-3|TRBD1
CASSLRGTEPRGTDTQYF
TGTGCCAGCAGCTTAAGGGGGACAGAACCTAGGGGCACAGATACGCAGTATTTT
>16|TRBJ1-3|.|TRBV25-1|.
CASSEFGRGGGNTIYF
TGTGCCAGCAGTGAATTTGGCAGGGGCGGTGGAAACACCATATATTTT
>15|TRBJ2-2|.|TRBV27|.
CASSLTGTSTGELFF
TGTGCCAGCAGTTTGACCGGGACATCCACCGGGGAGCTGTTTTTT
>14|TRBJ2-5|.|TRBV10-2|TRBD2
CASSETGGRGTQYF
TGCGCCAGCAGTGAGACGGGAGGCCGCGGGACCCAGTACTTC
>14|TRBJ2-7|.|TRBV5-4|.
CASSLATASYEQYF
TGTGCCAGCAGCTTGGCCACCGCTTCCTACGAGCAGTACTTC
>16|TRBJ2-7|.|TRBV5-4|.
CASSLGLGSGSYEQYF
TGTGCCAGCAGCTTGGGGTTAGGGAGTGGCTCCTACGAGCAGTACTTC
>16|TRBJ2-1|.|TRBV7-2|TRBD2
CASSSRTSGRTDEQFF
TGTGCCAGCAGCTCCAGGACTAGCGGGAGAACGGATGAGCAGTTCTTC
>11|TRBJ2-7|.|TRBV7-9|.
CASSSPLEQYF
TGTGCCAGCAGCTCCCCGCTCGAGCAGTACTTC
>15|TRBJ2-7|.|TRBV15|TRBD2
CATSRDRREGGEQYF
TGTGCCACCAGCAGAGATCGGAGGGAGGGTGGCGAGCAGTACTTC
>13|TRBJ2-5|.|TRBV11-3|.
CASSLRGQETQYF
TGTGCCAGCAGCTTGAGGGGCCAAGAGACCCAGTACTTC
>15|TRBJ2-1|.|TRBV4-1|.
CASSQRLGFANEQFF
TGCGCCAGCAGCCAACGGCTAGGCTTTGCGAATGAGCAGTTCTTC
>16|TRBJ2-5|.|TRBV4-1|TRBD2
CASSQAGLAGAETQYF
TGCGCCAGCAGCCAAGCCGGACTAGCGGGAGCAGAGACCCAGTACTTC
>15|TRBJ2-7|.|TRBV9|TRBD1
CASSVAVGQVYEQYF
TGTGCCAGCAGCGTAGCGGTCGGACAGGTCTACGAGCAGTACTTC